Below, one TCR beta chain is given with its context. The table came from immunoSEQ multiplex PCR; TCRdb's copy has only in-frame clones and leaves some out. The data show around 150,000 clones, about 86% seen once. This sample stems from a study of blood T cell repertoires in COVID-19. About the research overall: From the United States, Italy and Spain came samples of acute and convalescent COVID-19.

The germline V gene has CDR1 LNHDA and CDR2 SQIVND (reference sequence). CDR3 length equals 13 residues. Germline trimming cut 5 bases from V and 5 bases from J; bases unmatched to any gene: 4. The clonotype comes from a man between 65 and 85 years old with acute or convalescent COVID-19. The sequencing input was peripheral blood. V usage is TRBV19 and J usage is TRBJ1-1; TRBD1 matches 8 bases. Here the CDR3 reads CASSQGARTEAFF. The DNA for the CDR3 is TGTGCCAGTAGTCAGGGGGCGAGGACTGAAGCTTTCTTT.